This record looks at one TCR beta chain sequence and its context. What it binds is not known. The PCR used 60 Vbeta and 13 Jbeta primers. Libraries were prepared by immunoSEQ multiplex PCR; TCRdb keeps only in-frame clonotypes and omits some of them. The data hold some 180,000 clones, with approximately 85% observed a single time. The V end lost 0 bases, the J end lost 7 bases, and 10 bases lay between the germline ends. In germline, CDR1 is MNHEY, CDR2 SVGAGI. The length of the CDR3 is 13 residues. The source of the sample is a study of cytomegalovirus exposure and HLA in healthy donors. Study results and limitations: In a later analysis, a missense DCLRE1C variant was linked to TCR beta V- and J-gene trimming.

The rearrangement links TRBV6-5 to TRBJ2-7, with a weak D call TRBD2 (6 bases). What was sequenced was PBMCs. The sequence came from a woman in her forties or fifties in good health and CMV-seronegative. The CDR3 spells CASSYSSGLEQYF. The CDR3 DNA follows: TGTGCCAGCAGTTACTCTAGCGGCCTGGAGCAGTACTTC.